The rows below give T cell receptor beta chains drawn from one sample of a study of blood T cell repertoires in COVID-19. Profiled with immunoSEQ multiplex PCR; TCRdb holds only in-frame clones, not every one. The sample shows about 290,000 clones, about 89% of them seen only once. Sequencing was carried out using PBMCs or T cells enriched from blood (not recorded which). The source of these receptors is a woman in her 40s who had recovered from COVID-19. Both conserved end residues are trimmed from each CDR3. Fields, in order: J gene, V gene, clone size, CDR3 protein. The size field is filled for only some rows; it gives once, few, many or a size class.

J gene: TRBJ1-2
V gene: TRBV5-1
clone size: -
CDR3 protein: ASSLAPGGDLYGYT

J gene: TRBJ2-1
V gene: TRBV7-2
clone size: few
CDR3 protein: ASSHSTTSYNEQF

J gene: TRBJ2-1
V gene: TRBV6-5
clone size: -
CDR3 protein: ASSYRGPRRGGEQF

J gene: TRBJ2-1
V gene: TRBV30
clone size: -
CDR3 protein: ALGGKAYNEQF

J gene: TRBJ1-1
V gene: TRBV30
clone size: once
CDR3 protein: AWSVLGNTEAF

J gene: TRBJ2-1
V gene: TRBV6-2/TRBV6-3
clone size: -
CDR3 protein: ASSYASGYYNEQF

J gene: TRBJ2-4
V gene: TRBV2
clone size: -
CDR3 protein: ASSVMQGDIQY

J gene: TRBJ1-2
V gene: TRBV6-4
clone size: -
CDR3 protein: ASSGTGTGDGYT

J gene: TRBJ2-3
V gene: TRBV19
clone size: -
CDR3 protein: ASSIEGRSTDTQY

J gene: TRBJ2-2
V gene: TRBV27
clone size: -
CDR3 protein: ASSFSGRAPGELF

J gene: TRBJ1-6
V gene: TRBV3-1/TRBV3-2
clone size: -
CDR3 protein: ASSRFAGPGQGTSPLH

J gene: TRBJ1-6
V gene: TRBV27
clone size: -
CDR3 protein: ASGMGGRGDNSPLH

J gene: TRBJ1-6
V gene: TRBV30
clone size: -
CDR3 protein: AWSQGLNSPLH

J gene: TRBJ1-5
V gene: TRBV19
clone size: -
CDR3 protein: ASSLGGTTLSNQPQH

J gene: TRBJ1-1
V gene: TRBV12-3/TRBV12-4
clone size: -
CDR3 protein: ASSYGSYTEAF

J gene: TRBJ2-2
V gene: TRBV7-3
clone size: -
CDR3 protein: ATRRGANTGELF

J gene: TRBJ1-1
V gene: TRBV9
clone size: -
CDR3 protein: ASSVEEGEAF

J gene: TRBJ1-1
V gene: TRBV5-1
clone size: -
CDR3 protein: ASSLGASDRDTAF

J gene: TRBJ1-1
V gene: TRBV6-5
clone size: -
CDR3 protein: ASDSGTEAF

J gene: TRBJ1-6
V gene: TRBV6-5
clone size: few
CDR3 protein: ASSRRTEYNSPLH

J gene: TRBJ1-1
V gene: TRBV11-2
clone size: -
CDR3 protein: ASSKQGNLNTEAF

J gene: TRBJ1-3
V gene: TRBV2
clone size: -
CDR3 protein: ASRGHGTGENTIY

J gene: TRBJ1-1
V gene: TRBV5-4
clone size: once
CDR3 protein: ASSFKSGYDTEAF

J gene: TRBJ2-3
V gene: TRBV5-1
clone size: -
CDR3 protein: ASSLDYGREDTQY

J gene: TRBJ2-5
V gene: TRBV2
clone size: -
CDR3 protein: ASSLAGGETQY

J gene: TRBJ1-2
V gene: TRBV18
clone size: -
CDR3 protein: ASSPQAGASGYT

J gene: TRBJ1-2
V gene: TRBV4-1
clone size: -
CDR3 protein: ASSQEGTGWIYGYT

J gene: TRBJ1-4
V gene: TRBV19
clone size: -
CDR3 protein: ASRQQGGELF

J gene: TRBJ2-7
V gene: TRBV5-4
clone size: many
CDR3 protein: ASSSDNYEQY